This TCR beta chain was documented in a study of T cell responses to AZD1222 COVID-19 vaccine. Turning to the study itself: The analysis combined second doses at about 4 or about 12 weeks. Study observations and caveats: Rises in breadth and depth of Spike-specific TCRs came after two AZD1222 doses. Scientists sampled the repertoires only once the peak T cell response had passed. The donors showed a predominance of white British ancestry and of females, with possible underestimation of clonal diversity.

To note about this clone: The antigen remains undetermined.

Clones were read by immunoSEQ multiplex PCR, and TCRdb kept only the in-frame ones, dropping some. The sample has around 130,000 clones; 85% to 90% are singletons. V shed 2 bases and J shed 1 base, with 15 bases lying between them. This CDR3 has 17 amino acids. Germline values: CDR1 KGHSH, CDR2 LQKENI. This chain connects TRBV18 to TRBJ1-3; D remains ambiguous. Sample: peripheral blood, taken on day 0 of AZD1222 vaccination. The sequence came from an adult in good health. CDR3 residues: CASSPSQGKLSGNTIYF. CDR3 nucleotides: TGTGCCAGCTCACCATCTCAAGGGAAGCTTTCTGGAAACACCATATATTTT.